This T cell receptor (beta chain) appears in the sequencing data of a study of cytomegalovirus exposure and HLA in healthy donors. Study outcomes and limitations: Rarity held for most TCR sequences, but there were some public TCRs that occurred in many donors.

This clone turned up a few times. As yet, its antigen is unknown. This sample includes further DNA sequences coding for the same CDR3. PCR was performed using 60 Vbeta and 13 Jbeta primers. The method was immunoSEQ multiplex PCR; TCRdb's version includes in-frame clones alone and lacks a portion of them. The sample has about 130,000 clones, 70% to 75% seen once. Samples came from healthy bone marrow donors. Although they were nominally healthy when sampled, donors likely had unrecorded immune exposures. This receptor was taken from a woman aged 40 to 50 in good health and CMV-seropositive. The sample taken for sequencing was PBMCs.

CDR3 nucleotide sequence: TGTGCCAGCAGTTCTCAGGGCGGTGGCTACACCTTC. It is translated as CASSSQGGGYTF. This chain connects TRBV28 to TRBJ1-2; tentative D call: TRBD1 (5 bases). From germline, CDR1 is MDHEN and CDR2 SYDVKM. The V end lost 4 bases, the J end lost 7 bases, and 10 bases lay between the germline ends. CDR3 size: 12 residues.